These 12 T cell receptor beta chains came from one sample sequenced in a study of beta chain features in type 1 diabetes (dated by TCRdb to 2017 to 2018). Study-wide conclusions, independent of this receptor: Type 1 diabetes patients showed a moderate but significant shortening of TCRB CDR3 length in all four CD4+ subsets.

The method behind the library was the immunoSEQ multiplex PCR assay. The entire amount of isolated RNA was reverse transcribed using the High Capacity cDNA Reverse Transcription Kit, so the sequenced TCRB transcripts were expressed ones. As stored in TCRdb, this immuneACCESS dataset retains in-frame rearrangements with V and J assigned. A fraction of the clones does not appear; measured against another copy, unresolved V genes explain less than half of the discrepancy, and the remainder lacks a known reason. In this sample the table shows a few hundred thousand clones, approximately 13% of which occur a single time. The top ten constitute nearly 0.015% of the sample. These receptors' antigens are unknown. Sequencing used naive CD4+ T cells from blood. What this sample's cell subset or site label stands for: true naive CD4+ T cells. These receptors all come from a woman aged 18-35 years with type 1 diabetes.

This clone has a handful of counts. The chain carries TRBV7-9 and TRBJ1-1; no clear D. CDR1 is SEHNR and CDR2 is FQNEAQ in the germline V gene (reference sequence). V lost 1 base, J lost 9 bases, and 12 bases lay in between. The CDR3 length is 13 residues. The CDR3 DNA reads as TGTGCCAGCAGCTTAGGCGGTGGGGAGAAAGCTTTCTTT. Encoded protein: CASSLGGGEKAFF.

A few counts support this clone. V is TRBV5-1 and J is TRBJ2-4, with D perhaps matching TRBD1 (5 bases). V lost 0 bases and J 0 bases, leaving 16 bases between the germline ends. The germline V gene encodes CDR1 SGHRS and CDR2 YFSETQ. The CDR3 has 18 residues. The CDR3 nucleotides are TGCGCCAGCAGCTTGGGGCTTGTGGGGCGCGGAGCCAAAAACATTCAGTACTTC. This encodes CASSLGLVGRGAKNIQYF.

This clone was seen more than once but under ten times. J is TRBJ2-5 and V is TRBV29-1; TRBD1 matches 10 bases. Per germline, CDR1 SQVTM and CDR2 ANQGSEA. CDR3 size: 15 residues. V lost 8 bases, J lost 5 bases, and 14 bases stayed unmatched. Here the CDR3 reads CSFRDRGLVSETQYF. CDR3 nucleotides: TGCAGCTTCCGGGACAGGGGATTGGTTTCGGAGACCCAGTACTTC.

J is TRBJ2-5 and V is TRBV29-1, with D possibly being TRBD1 (5 bases). Germline V gives CDR1 SQVTM, CDR2 ANQGSEA. The CDR3 loop spans 12 amino acids. Between the trimmed V and J ends, which lost 4 bases and 5 bases, there was a span of 11 bases. The CDR3 loop is CSVGRGLETQYF. CDR3 DNA: TGCAGCGTTGGAAGGGGCCTGGAGACCCAGTACTTC.

The chain recombines TRBV7-8 with TRBJ2-5; possibly TRBD2 for D (5 bases). This CDR3 is built from 14 residues. Germline V gives CDR1 SGHVS, CDR2 FQNEAQ. V was cut by 5 bases and J by 1 base, with 11 bases left in between. CDR3 in amino acids: CASSRGEVQETQYF. The CDR3 DNA is TGTGCCAGCAGCCGGGGAGAGGTCCAAGAGACCCAGTACTTC.

V and J are TRBV5-4 and TRBJ2-5, with 8 nucleotides matching TRBD2. The CDR3 spans 14 residues. V trimming: 4 bases; J trimming: 5 bases; junction bases outside the gene matches: 7. CDR1 and CDR2 from the germline V gene are SGHNT and YYREEE (reference sequence). CDR3: CASSPTGTRETQYF. In nucleotides, the CDR3 is TGTGCCAGCAGCCCAACCGGGACTAGGGAGACCCAGTACTTC.

This clone was seen only a few times. V usage is TRBV7-8 and J usage is TRBJ2-5; no reliable D call. Germline V gene data show CDR1 as SGHVS and CDR2 as FQNEAQ. This CDR3 is 12 amino acids long. Trimming shortened V by 4 bases and J by 5 bases, and 8 bases separated the two germline ends. The CDR3 DNA reads TGTGCCAGCAGCTATGCCGGGGAGACCCAGTACTTC. Amino acids: CASSYAGETQYF.

This chain joins TRBV11-3 and TRBJ2-5; possibly TRBD1 for D (5 bases). This CDR3 has 15 amino acids. Per the germline V gene, CDR1 is SGHNT and CDR2 is YENEEA. The V gene lost 2 bases and the J gene lost 3 bases, with 13 bases spanning the gap. CDR3 region: CASSLRRTSEETQYF. CDR3 DNA sequence: TGTGCCAGCAGCTTACGTAGGACATCCGAAGAGACCCAGTACTTC.

The chain carries TRBV27 and TRBJ2-6; D ambiguous. Trimming took 2 bases from V and 0 from J, leaving 5 bases between them. Germline CDR1 is MNHEY and CDR2 is SMNVEV (reference sequence). The CDR3 totals 15 residues. The CDR3 DNA reads as TGTGCCAGCAGTTTAGTCAGCTCTGGGGCCAACGTCCTGACTTTC. It is translated as CASSLVSSGANVLTF.

This clone was recorded a few times. This rearrangement joins TRBV2 to TRBJ2-1, with 10 bases fitting TRBD2. Germline values: CDR1 SNHLY, CDR2 FYNNEI. This CDR3 contains 17 residues. After removal of 2 bases from V and 6 bases from J, the junction contained 10 bases not matched to a gene. CDR3: CASSESPGLAEPNEQFF. The CDR3 DNA reads TGTGCCAGCAGTGAAAGCCCCGGACTAGCGGAGCCCAATGAGCAGTTCTTC.

This clone was counted between two and nine times. V is TRBV7-4 and J is TRBJ2-7; tentative D call: TRBD2 (5 bases). Trimming shortened V by 5 bases and J by 2 bases, and 10 bases separated the two germline ends. From germline, CDR1 is SGHVT and CDR2 SQSDAQ. The CDR3 is 13 amino acids. The CDR3 is CASSHRTAYEQYV. The CDR3 DNA reads as TGTGCCAGCAGCCATAGGACTGCCTACGAGCAGTACGTC.

This clone was found many times. V is TRBV29-1 and J is TRBJ2-3; D ambiguous. V was shortened by 5 bases and J by 1 base, with 7 bases between the two germline ends. This CDR3 is built from 12 residues. The germline V gene encodes CDR1 SQVTM and CDR2 ANQGSEA. CDR3 nucleotides: TGCAGCGTTATCGTTGGCACAGATACGCAGTATTTT. Amino acids: CSVIVGTDTQYF.